This TCR beta chain is drawn from a study of T cell repertoires in cytomegalovirus infection. Findings of the study overall: Ex vivo responses were dominated by HLA-C-restricted CMV-specific TCR beta clonotypes.

With respect to this clonotype: The target antigen is unknown.

TCRdb re-called the reads with MiXCR, one entry per CDR3 protein. The sample lists some 920,000 distinct CDR3 sequences, around 32% occurring once. V lost 0 bases and J 8 bases, leaving 16 bases between the germline ends. The germline gives CDR1 LGHNA, CDR2 YNFKEQ. This CDR3 contains 15 residues. The rearrangement joins TRBV4-2 to TRBJ1-2, with a weak D call TRBD1 (6 bases). Sequenced here: cultured CD8+ T cells from PBMCs, sampled from culture after CMV antigen stimulation. The sequence was obtained from a human donor in good health (CMV status not recorded). Some clones in this sample may be carry-over from other donors' samples. DNA of the CDR3: TGTGCCAGCAGCCAAGAAGCGCCGGGGGGCAAGGGCTACACCTTC. Encoded protein: CASSQEAPGGKGYTF.